One and the same sample provided the 15 T cell receptor beta chains below, sequenced in a study of blood T cell repertoires in COVID-19. Generated by immunoSEQ multiplex PCR, the TCRdb table keeps only in-frame clones and is missing some. In the table there are over 90,000 clones, roughly 90% of which are singletons. The specimen sequenced was peripheral blood. The receptor set was obtained from a woman over 75 in a cohort sampled during active COVID-19.

V and J are TRBV30 and TRBJ1-5; D is unclear. Germline values: CDR1 GTSNPN, CDR2 SVGIG (reference sequence). The CDR3 has 14 amino acids. The V gene lost 4 bases and the J gene lost 0 bases, with 10 bases spanning the gap. CDR3 loop: CAWTGLNSNQPQHF. DNA of the CDR3: TGTGCCTGGACCGGACTGAATAGCAATCAGCCCCAGCATTTT.

A single count supports this clone. The chain has TRBV6-5 and TRBJ2-1, with 9 positions matching TRBD2. The CDR3 totals 13 residues. Germline V gene lookup returns CDR1 MNHEY and CDR2 SVGAGI. Trimming at V came to 11 bases and at J to 4 bases, leaving 6 bases not matched to a gene. The CDR3 protein is CAVLAGTYNEQFF. The CDR3 region has the DNA TGTGCCGTTCTAGCGGGGACTTACAATGAGCAGTTCTTC.

The chain has TRBV28 and TRBJ2-7; a possible D gene is TRBD1 (6 bases). The V end lost 1 base, the J end lost 5 bases, and 18 bases lay between the germline ends. From germline, CDR1 is MDHEN and CDR2 SYDVKM. There are 16 residues in the CDR3. CDR3 loop: CASSLLWQGRPHEQYF. DNA for the CDR3: TGTGCCAGCAGTTTATTGTGGCAGGGGCGTCCCCACGAGCAGTACTTC. The full variable domain, with the rest looked up from reference TRBV28 and TRBJ2-7, is DVKVTQSSRYLVKRTGEKVFLECVQDMDHENMFWYRQDPGLGLRLIYFSYDVKMKEKGDIPEGYSVSREKKERFSLILESASTNQTSMYLCASSLLWQGRPHEQYFGPGTRLTVT.

This rearrangement joins TRBV11-2 to TRBJ1-1; D is unclear. Trimming took off 2 bases at V and 1 base at J, with 8 bases between the two ends. The CDR3 totals 14 residues. Germline-derived CDR1 and CDR2 are SGHAT and FQNNGV. In DNA form, the CDR3 reads TGTGCCAGCAGCTTAACAGAATCGAACACTGAAGCTTTCTTT. It translates to CASSLTESNTEAFF.

This clone was counted a single time. CDR3 region: CASSLVGGDEQFF. The CDR3 nucleotides are TGTGCCAGCAGCTTGGTCGGGGGGGATGAGCAGTTCTTC. This chain links TRBV5-4 with TRBJ2-1; 8 positions match TRBD2. V lost 0 bases, J lost 8 bases, and 1 base stayed unmatched. The CDR3 contains 13 residues. CDR1 and CDR2 (germline): SGHNT, YYREEE (reference sequence).

This clone was seen just once. The same CDR3 arises from other DNA sequences in this sample as well. The V gene is TRBV3-1 (or the pseudogene TRBV3-2), the J gene TRBJ2-5; D is unresolved. The V gene's germline CDR1 is LGHDT and CDR2 YNNKEL (reference sequence). Trimming shortened V by 1 base and J by 1 base, and 4 bases separated the two germline ends. The CDR3 sequence is 13 residues long. CDR3 DNA: TGTGCCAGCAGCCAAGGGGCCCAAGAGACCCAGTACTTC. It yields the protein CASSQGAQETQYF.

This chain connects TRBV9 to TRBJ1-4; possibly TRBD1 for D (6 bases). The CDR3 is 15 residues long. V dropped 0 bases and J dropped 8 bases, with 14 bases sitting between them. Looked up from germline, CDR1 is SGDLS and CDR2 is YYNGEE. The CDR3 sequence: CASSVEGGQREKLFF. CDR3 in DNA: TGTGCCAGCAGCGTAGAGGGGGGGCAGCGGGAAAAACTGTTTTTT.

In DNA form, the CDR3 reads TGCAGCGTTGAAGATCAGGGCAGGGGACACGAGCAGTACTTC. Its translation: CSVEDQGRGHEQYF. The chain employs TRBV29-1 and TRBJ2-7; TRBD1 might be the D (6 bases). Germline V gene data show CDR1 as SQVTM and CDR2 as ANQGSEA. V was pared by 0 bases and J by 5 bases, with 14 bases between. The CDR3 is 14 amino acids.

V is TRBV7-3 and J is TRBJ1-1; D remains ambiguous. The germline gives CDR1 SGHTA, CDR2 FQGTGA. The germline V and J ends were trimmed by 2 bases and 5 bases, with 12 bases remaining between them. This CDR3 spans 14 amino acids. CDR3: CASSLLPRGTEAFF. In nucleotides, the CDR3 is TGTGCCAGCAGCTTATTACCCCGAGGGACTGAAGCTTTCTTT.

This chain links TRBV5-1 with TRBJ1-3; D is unclear. In germline, CDR1 is SGHRS, CDR2 YFSETQ. This CDR3 is 14 amino acids long. Between the trimmed V and J ends, which lost 5 bases and 3 bases, there was a span of 12 bases. DNA of the CDR3: TGCGCCAGCAGTAGTACAGTCGGTGGAAACACCATATATTTT. Amino acids: CASSSTVGGNTIYF.

This rearrangement joins TRBV10-3 to TRBJ1-2; 9 positions match TRBD1. Germline values: CDR1 ENHRY, CDR2 SYGVKD. J was trimmed by 6 bases and V by 3 bases; bases with no gene match: 5. The CDR3 is 14 amino acids. The CDR3 sequence: CAISELQGADGYTF. Here the CDR3 DNA reads TGTGCCATCAGTGAACTACAGGGGGCTGATGGCTACACCTTC.

The chain has TRBV6-1 and TRBJ1-6; D ambiguous. This CDR3 spans 14 amino acids. Germline CDR1 is MNHNS and CDR2 is SASEGT. The V and J ends lost 1 base and 8 bases respectively, with 9 bases between them. The CDR3 coding sequence is TGTGCCAGCAGTGAAGTTGGAACAGATTCACCCCTCCACTTT. It encodes CASSEVGTDSPLHF.

V is TRBV12-3 or TRBV12-4 and J is TRBJ2-7, with D perhaps TRBD2 (5 bases). The CDR3 consists of 13 residues. Trimming left V 6 bases short and J 6 bases short, with 15 bases between. The CDR3 region is CASRPGSAGEQYF. CDR3 coding DNA: TGTGCCAGCAGGCCGGGCTCCGCGGGCGAGCAGTACTTC.

The rearrangement links TRBV7-2 to TRBJ2-1; 14 bases agree with TRBD2. The germline CDR1 and CDR2 sequences are SGHTA and FQGNSA. This CDR3 comprises 15 residues. The V gene end was trimmed by 5 bases and the J gene end by 8 bases; junction bases not matched to a gene: 5. CDR3 residues: CASSGGLAGGYEQFF. The CDR3 DNA is TGTGCCAGCAGCGGCGGACTAGCGGGAGGCTATGAGCAGTTCTTC.

This chain connects TRBV7-2 to TRBJ1-1; 8 bases line up with TRBD1. The CDR3 is 15 residues long. The trim removed 6 bases at V and 4 bases at J, leaving 10 bases unmatched. The germline CDR1 and CDR2 sequences are SGHTA and FQGNSA. CDR3 nucleotides: TGTGCCAGCAGTCTCGACAGGGGAGCGGCCACTGAAGCTTTCTTT. Protein sequence: CASSLDRGAATEAFF.